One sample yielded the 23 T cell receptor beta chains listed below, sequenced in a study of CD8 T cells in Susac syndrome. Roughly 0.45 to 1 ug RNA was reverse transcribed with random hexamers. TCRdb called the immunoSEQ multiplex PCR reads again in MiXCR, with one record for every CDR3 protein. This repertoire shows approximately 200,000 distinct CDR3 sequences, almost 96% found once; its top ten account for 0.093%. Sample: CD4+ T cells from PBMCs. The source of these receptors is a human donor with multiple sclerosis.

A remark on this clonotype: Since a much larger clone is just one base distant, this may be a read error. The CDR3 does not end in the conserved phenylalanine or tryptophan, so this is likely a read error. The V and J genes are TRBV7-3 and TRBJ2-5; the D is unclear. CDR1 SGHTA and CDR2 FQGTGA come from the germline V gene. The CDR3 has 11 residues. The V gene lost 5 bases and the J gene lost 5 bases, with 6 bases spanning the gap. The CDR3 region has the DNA TGTGCCAGCAGCCCTGGGGAGACCCAGTACCTC. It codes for CASSPGETQYL.

Written as DNA, the CDR3 is TGTGCCAGCAGCTTAGGAGGCGGGAGCTCCTACAATGAGCAGTTCTTC. Translated: CASSLGGGSSYNEQFF. The chain carries TRBV13 and TRBJ2-1, with 7 positions matching TRBD2. The CDR3 is 16 amino acids. Germline assignment: CDR1 PRHDT and CDR2 FYEKMQ (reference sequence). The junction had 2 bases not matched to a gene; V was cut back by 0 bases and J by 0 bases.

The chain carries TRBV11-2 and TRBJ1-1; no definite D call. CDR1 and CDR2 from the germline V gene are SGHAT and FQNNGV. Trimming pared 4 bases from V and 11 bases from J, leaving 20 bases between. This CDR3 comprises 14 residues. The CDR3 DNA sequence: TGTGCCAGCAGCTCCATTGGCCAGGCCCTTAGGGCTTTCTTT. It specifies CASSSIGQALRAFF.

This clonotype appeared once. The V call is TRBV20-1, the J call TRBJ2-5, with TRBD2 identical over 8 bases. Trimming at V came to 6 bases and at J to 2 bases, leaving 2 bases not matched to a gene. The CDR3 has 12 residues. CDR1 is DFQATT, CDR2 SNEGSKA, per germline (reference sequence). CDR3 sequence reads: CSALAGQETQYF. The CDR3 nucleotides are TGCAGTGCCCTAGCGGGTCAAGAGACCCAGTACTTC.

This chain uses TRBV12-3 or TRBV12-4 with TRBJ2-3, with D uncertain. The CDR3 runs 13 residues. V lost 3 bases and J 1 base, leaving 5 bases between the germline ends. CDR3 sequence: CASSFGGTDTQYF. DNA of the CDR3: TGTGCCAGCAGTTTTGGAGGCACAGATACGCAGTATTTT.

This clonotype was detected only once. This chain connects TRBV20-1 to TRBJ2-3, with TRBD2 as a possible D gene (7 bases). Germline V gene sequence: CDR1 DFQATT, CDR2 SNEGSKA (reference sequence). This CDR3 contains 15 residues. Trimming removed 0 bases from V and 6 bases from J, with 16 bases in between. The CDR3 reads CSARDPGGVGDTQYF. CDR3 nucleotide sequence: TGCAGTGCTAGAGATCCGGGGGGCGTCGGGGATACGCAGTATTTT.

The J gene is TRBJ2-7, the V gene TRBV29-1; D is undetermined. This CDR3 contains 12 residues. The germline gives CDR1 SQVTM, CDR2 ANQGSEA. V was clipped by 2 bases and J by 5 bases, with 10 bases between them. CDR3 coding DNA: TGCAGCGTTGAACGAGACACCCACGAGCAGTACTTC. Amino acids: CSVERDTHEQYF.

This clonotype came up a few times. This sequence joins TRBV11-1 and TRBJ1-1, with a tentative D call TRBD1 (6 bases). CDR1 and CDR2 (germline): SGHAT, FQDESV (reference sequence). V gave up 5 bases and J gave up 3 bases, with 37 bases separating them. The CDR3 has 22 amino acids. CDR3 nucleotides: TGTGCCAGCAGCCGATACCTTCTAAACCTCACACAGGGATCAAAGGTGGACACTGAAGCTTTCTTT. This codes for CASSRYLLNLTQGSKVDTEAFF. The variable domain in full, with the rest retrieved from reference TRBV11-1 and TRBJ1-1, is EAEVAQSPRYKITEKSQAVAFWCDPISGHATLYWYRQILGQGPELLVQFQDESVVDDSQLPKDRFSAERLKGVDSTLKIQPAELGDSAMYLCASSRYLLNLTQGSKVDTEAFFGQGTRLTVV.

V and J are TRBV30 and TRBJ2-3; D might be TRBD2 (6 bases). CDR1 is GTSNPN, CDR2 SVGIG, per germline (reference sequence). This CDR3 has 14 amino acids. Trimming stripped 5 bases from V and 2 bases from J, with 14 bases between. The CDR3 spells CAWGRMGLTDTQYF. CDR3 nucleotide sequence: TGTGCCTGGGGGAGGATGGGGCTCACAGATACGCAGTATTTT.

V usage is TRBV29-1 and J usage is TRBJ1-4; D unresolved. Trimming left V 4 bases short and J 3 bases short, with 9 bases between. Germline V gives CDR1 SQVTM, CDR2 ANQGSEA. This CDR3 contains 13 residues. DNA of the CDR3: TGCAGCGTTGGAGGGAGGTCTAATGAAAAACTGTTTTTT. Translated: CSVGGRSNEKLFF.

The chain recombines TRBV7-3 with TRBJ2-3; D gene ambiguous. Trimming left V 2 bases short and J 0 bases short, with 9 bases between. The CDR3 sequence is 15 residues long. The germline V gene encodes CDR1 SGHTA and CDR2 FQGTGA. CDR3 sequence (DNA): TGTGCCAGCAGCTTATTGGGGTCTAGCACAGATACGCAGTATTTT. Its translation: CASSLLGSSTDTQYF.

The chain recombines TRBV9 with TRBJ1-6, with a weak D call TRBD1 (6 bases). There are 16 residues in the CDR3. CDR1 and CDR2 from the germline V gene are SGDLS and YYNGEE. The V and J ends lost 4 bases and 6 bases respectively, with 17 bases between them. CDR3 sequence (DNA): TGTGCCAGCAGCCCGAGGGCGGACAGTCCTAATTCACCCCTCCACTTT. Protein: CASSPRADSPNSPLHF.

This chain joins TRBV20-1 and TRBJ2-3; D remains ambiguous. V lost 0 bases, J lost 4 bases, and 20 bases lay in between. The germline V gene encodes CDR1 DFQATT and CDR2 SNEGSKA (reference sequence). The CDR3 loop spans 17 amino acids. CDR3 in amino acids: CSARDPWSVVDADTQYF. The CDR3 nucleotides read TGCAGTGCTAGAGATCCGTGGTCGGTTGTAGACGCAGATACGCAGTATTTT.

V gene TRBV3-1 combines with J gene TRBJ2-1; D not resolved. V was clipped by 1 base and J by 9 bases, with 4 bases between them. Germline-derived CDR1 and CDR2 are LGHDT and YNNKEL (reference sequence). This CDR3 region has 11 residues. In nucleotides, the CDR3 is TGTGCCAGCAGCCAAGTTGGTGAGCAGTTCTTC. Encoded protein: CASSQVGEQFF.

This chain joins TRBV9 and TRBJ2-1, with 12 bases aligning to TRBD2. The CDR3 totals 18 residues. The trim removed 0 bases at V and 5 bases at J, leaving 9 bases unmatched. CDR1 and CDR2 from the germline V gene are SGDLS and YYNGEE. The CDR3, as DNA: TGTGCCAGCAGCGTAGTCCCCCAGCTAGCGGGGGGGAACAATGAGCAGTTCTTC. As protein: CASSVVPQLAGGNNEQFF.

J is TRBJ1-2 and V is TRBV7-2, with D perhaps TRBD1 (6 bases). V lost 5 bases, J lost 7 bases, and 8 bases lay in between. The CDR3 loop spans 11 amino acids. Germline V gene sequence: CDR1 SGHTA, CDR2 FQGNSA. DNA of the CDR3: TGTGCCAGCAGCGGGGGCTCTGGCTACACCTTC. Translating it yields CASSGGSGYTF.

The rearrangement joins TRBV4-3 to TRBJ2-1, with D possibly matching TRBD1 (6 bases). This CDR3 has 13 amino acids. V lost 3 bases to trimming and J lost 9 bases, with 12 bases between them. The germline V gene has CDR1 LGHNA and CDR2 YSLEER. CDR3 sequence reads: CASSQAGVGEQFF. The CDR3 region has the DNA TGCGCCAGCAGCCAGGCAGGGGTGGGTGAGCAGTTCTTC.

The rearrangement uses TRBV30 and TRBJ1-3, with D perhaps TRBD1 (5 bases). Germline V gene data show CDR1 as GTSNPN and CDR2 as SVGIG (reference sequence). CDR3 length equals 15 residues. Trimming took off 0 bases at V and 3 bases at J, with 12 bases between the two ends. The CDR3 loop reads CAWSVGGTGGNTIYF. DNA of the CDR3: TGTGCCTGGAGTGTTGGGGGAACTGGTGGAAACACCATATATTTT. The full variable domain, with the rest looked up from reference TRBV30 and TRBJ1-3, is SQTIHQWPATLVQPVGSPLSLECTVEGTSNPNLYWYRQAAGRGLQLLFYSVGIGQISSEVPQNLSASRPQDRQFILSSKKLLLSDSGFYLCAWSVGGTGGNTIYFGEGSWLTVV.

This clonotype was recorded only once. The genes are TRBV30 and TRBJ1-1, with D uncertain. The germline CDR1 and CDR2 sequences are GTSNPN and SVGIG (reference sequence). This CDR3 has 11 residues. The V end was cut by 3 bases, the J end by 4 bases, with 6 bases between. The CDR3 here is CAWRAATEAFF. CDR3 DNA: TGTGCCTGGAGGGCTGCCACTGAAGCTTTCTTT.

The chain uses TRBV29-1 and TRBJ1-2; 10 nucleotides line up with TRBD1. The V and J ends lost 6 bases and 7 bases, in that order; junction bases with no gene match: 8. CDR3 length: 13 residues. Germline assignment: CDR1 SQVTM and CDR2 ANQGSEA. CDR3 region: CSVPGTGVFGYTF. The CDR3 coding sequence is TGCAGCGTCCCCGGGACAGGGGTTTTTGGCTACACCTTC. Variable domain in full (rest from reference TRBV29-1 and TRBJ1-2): SAVISQKPSRDICQRGTSLTIQCQVDSQVTMMFWYRQQPGQSLTLIATANQGSEATYESGFVIDKFPISRPNLTFSTLTVSNMSPEDSSIYLCSVPGTGVFGYTFGSGTRLTVV.

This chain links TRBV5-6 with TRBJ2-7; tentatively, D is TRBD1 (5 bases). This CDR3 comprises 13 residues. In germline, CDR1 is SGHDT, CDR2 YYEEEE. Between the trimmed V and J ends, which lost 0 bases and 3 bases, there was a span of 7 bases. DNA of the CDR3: TGTGCCAGCAGCTTGGTCCAGGGCTACGAGCAGTACTTC. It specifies CASSLVQGYEQYF.

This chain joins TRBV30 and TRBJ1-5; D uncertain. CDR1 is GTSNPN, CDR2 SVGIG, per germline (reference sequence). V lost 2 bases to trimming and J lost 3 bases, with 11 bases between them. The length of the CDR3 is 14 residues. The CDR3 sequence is CAWSLVSDNQPQHF. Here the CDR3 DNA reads TGTGCCTGGAGTCTCGTGTCAGACAATCAGCCCCAGCATTTT.

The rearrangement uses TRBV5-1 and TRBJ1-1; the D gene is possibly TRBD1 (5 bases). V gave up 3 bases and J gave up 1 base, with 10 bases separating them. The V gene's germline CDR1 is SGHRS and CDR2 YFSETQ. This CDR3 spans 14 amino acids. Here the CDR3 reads CASSSQATNTEAFF. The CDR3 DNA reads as TGCGCCAGCAGCTCACAGGCTACGAACACTGAAGCTTTCTTT.